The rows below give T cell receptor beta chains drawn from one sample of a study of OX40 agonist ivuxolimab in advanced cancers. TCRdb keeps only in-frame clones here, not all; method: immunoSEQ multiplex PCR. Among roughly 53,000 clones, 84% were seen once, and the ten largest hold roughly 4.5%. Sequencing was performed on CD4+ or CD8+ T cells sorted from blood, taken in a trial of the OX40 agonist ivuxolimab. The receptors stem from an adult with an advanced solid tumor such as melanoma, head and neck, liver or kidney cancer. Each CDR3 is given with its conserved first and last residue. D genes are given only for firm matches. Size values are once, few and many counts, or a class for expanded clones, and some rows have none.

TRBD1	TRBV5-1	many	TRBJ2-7	CASSLRGDSLYF	TGCGCCAGCAGCTTAAGAGGGGACAGTCTATACTTC
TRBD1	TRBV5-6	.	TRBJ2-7	CASRQTGTGIFYEQYF	TGTGCCAGCAGACAAACGGGGACAGGGATCTTCTACGAGCAGTACTTC
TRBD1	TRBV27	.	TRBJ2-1	CASSPPRTGGFEQFF	TGTGCCAGCAGCCCCCCTAGGACAGGGGGCTTTGAGCAGTTCTTC
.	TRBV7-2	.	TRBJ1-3	CASSPNGGGANTIYF	TGTGCCAGCAGCCCCAACGGTGGAGGGGCGAACACCATATATTTT
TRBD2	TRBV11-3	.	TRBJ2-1	CASSQTTSGRAYNEQFF	TGTGCCAGCAGCCAAACCACTAGCGGGAGGGCCTACAATGAGCAGTTCTTC
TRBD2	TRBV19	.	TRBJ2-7	CASSINGGMGLAGGPHEQYF	TGTGCCAGTAGTATCAACGGAGGTATGGGGCTAGCGGGAGGGCCCCACGAGCAGTACTTC
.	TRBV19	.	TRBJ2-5	CASSIPAGTQETQYF	TGTGCCAGTAGTATCCCCGCCGGGACTCAAGAGACCCAGTACTTC
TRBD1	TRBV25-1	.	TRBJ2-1	CASSDSGQGWNEQFF	TGTGCCAGCAGTGATTCAGGACAGGGATGGAATGAGCAGTTCTTC
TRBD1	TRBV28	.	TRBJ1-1	CASTPPHRGTEAFF	TGTGCCAGCACCCCTCCCCACAGGGGCACTGAAGCTTTCTTT
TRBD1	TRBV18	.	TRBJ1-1	CASSPGTGPDTEAFF	TGTGCCAGCTCACCGGGGACAGGGCCGGACACTGAAGCTTTCTTT
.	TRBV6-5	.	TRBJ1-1	CASSKGVNTEAFF	TGTGCCAGCTCCAAGGGGGTGAACACTGAAGCTTTCTTT
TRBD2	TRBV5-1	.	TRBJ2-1	CASSLGLAGEEFF	TGCGCCAGCAGCTTGGGGCTAGCGGGGGAGGAGTTCTTC
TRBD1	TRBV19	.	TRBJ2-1	CASRIPDRGDEQFF	TGTGCCAGTAGGATCCCGGACAGGGGAGATGAGCAGTTCTTC
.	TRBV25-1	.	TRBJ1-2	CASSEGGALDYGYTF	TGTGCCAGCAGTGAGGGGGGGGCCTTGGATTATGGCTACACCTTC
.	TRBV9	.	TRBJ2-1	CASSVGGATYNEQFF	TGTGCCAGCAGCGTGGGCGGGGCAACCTACAATGAGCAGTTCTTC
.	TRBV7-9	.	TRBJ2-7	CASSLNVGGEQYF	TGTGCCAGCAGCTTAAACGTGGGGGGCGAGCAGTACTTC
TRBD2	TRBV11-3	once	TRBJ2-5	CASSLASGSGETQYF	TGTGCCAGCAGCTTAGCTAGCGGGAGTGGGGAGACCCAGTACTTC
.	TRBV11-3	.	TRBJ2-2	CASSLDRGAGTGELFF	TGTGCCAGCAGCTTAGATCGTGGGGCGGGCACCGGGGAGCTGTTTTTT
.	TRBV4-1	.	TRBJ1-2	CASSQERTGGAFTF	TGCGCCAGCAGCCAAGAAAGGACGGGCGGTGCTTTCACCTTC
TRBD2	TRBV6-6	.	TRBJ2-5	CASGRTSGWETQYF	TGTGCCAGCGGAAGGACTAGCGGGTGGGAGACCCAGTACTTC
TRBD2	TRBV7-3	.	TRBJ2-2	CASRLAGGPNTGELFF	TGTGCCAGCAGACTAGCGGGAGGGCCGAACACCGGGGAGCTGTTTTTT
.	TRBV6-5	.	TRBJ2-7	CASSYWQGLDEQYF	TGTGCCAGCAGTTACTGGCAGGGTTTGGACGAGCAGTACTTC
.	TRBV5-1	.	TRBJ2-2	CASRQERASNTGELFF	TGCGCCAGCCGGCAGGAGCGGGCCTCGAACACCGGGGAGCTGTTTTTT
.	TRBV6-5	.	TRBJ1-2	CASSYPQLTINYTF	TGTGCCAGCAGTTACCCACAGTTAACTATTAACTACACCTTC
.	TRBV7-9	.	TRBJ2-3	CASSLGTGDTQYF	TGTGCCAGCAGCTTAGGTACGGGGGATACGCAGTATTTT
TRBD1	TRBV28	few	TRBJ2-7	CASSLNYRQGANEQYF	TGTGCCAGCAGTTTAAACTATAGGCAGGGGGCAAACGAGCAGTACTTC
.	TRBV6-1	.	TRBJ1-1	CASSAAGSTTEAFF	TGTGCCAGCAGTGCCGCAGGTAGTACCACTGAAGCTTTCTTT
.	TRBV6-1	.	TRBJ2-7	CAINRDTDEQYF	TGTGCCATCAACCGGGACACTGACGAGCAGTACTTC
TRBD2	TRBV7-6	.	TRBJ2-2	CASSPGTSGQNTGELFF	TGTGCCAGCAGCCCCGGGACTAGCGGGCAGAACACCGGGGAGCTGTTTTTT
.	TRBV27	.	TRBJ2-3	CASSLRPRGGRPDTQYF	TGTGCCAGCAGTTTACGCCCCAGGGGGGGGCGCCCAGATACGCAGTATTTT
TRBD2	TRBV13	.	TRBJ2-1	CASSQTSGRAGEQFF	TGTGCCAGCAGCCAGACTAGCGGGAGGGCGGGTGAGCAGTTCTTC
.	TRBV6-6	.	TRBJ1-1	CASTRDTNTEAFF	TGTGCCAGCACCCGGGACACGAACACTGAAGCTTTCTTT
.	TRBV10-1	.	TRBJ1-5	CASGGGGWGNQPQHF	TGCGCCAGCGGAGGTGGAGGTTGGGGCAATCAGCCCCAGCATTTT
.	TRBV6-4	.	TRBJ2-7	CASSEARPYEQYF	TGTGCCAGCAGTGAAGCGAGGCCCTACGAGCAGTACTTC
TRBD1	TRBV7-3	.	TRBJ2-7	CASSLGRQGTNEQYF	TGTGCCAGCAGCTTGGGCAGACAGGGGACAAACGAGCAGTACTTC
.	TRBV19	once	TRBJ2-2	CASSIQESTGYTGELFF	TGTGCCAGTAGCATACAAGAAAGTACAGGTTACACCGGGGAGCTGTTTTTT
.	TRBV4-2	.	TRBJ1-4	CASSLAAATNEKLFF	TGTGCCAGCAGCTTGGCGGCGGCAACTAATGAAAAACTGTTTTTT
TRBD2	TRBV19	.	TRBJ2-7	CASSNSGSGYEQYF	TGTGCCAGTAGTAATAGCGGGAGTGGCTACGAGCAGTACTTC
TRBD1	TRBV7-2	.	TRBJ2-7	CASSLVAGGRYEQYF	TGTGCCAGCAGCTTAGTGGCAGGGGGCAGGTACGAGCAGTACTTC
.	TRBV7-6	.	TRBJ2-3	CASSPNGLTSTDTQYF	TGTGCCAGCAGCCCAAACGGACTGACTAGCACAGATACGCAGTATTTT
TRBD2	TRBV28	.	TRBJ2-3	CASWTSGTDTQYF	TGTGCCAGTTGGACTAGCGGCACAGATACGCAGTATTTT
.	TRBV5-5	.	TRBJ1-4	CASSWEGLINEKLFF	TGTGCCAGCAGCTGGGAGGGACTGATTAATGAAAAACTGTTTTTT